This entry describes one TCR beta chain. Looked up from germline, CDR1 is SGHDN and CDR2 is FVKESK. The V end was cut by 4 bases, the J end by 6 bases, with 11 bases between. This CDR3 is built from 13 residues. The data were taken from a study of blood T cell repertoires in COVID-19. Study-wide background: COVID-19 samples, acute and convalescent, were from the United States, Italy and Spain. PBMCs, B-cell-depleted T cells, or T cells were the source of the cDNA or gDNA that made up the material.

In the authors' workflow: Reference gene primer amplification gave nucleated cell count estimates. Using immunoSEQ multiplex PCR, the repertoire was profiled, and TCRdb retains in-frame clones only, with some absent. Clone size and V and J calls were adopted from that table, with D and trimming inferred from the DNA. The sample has approximately 130,000 clones, around 81% seen once. V is TRBV14 and J is TRBJ2-3; the D is unclear. The sequence was obtained from a human donor in a cohort sampled during active COVID-19. The sequenced sample consisted of peripheral blood. CDR3 DNA sequence: TGTGCCAGCAGCCCAGGTGCGACCGATACGCAGTATTTT. Its translation: CASSPGATDTQYF.